The table lists the clone carrying this T cell receptor (beta chain) with a few counts. What it recognizes is unknown. Germline lookup yields CDR1 SGHRS and CDR2 YFSETQ. This CDR3 is built from 14 residues. Trimming pared 5 bases from V and 7 bases from J, leaving 13 bases between. This specimen belongs to a study of T-cell memory formation after mild COVID-19. Study summary: TCR clusters were largely donor specific. The study, taken as a whole, reports: In pre-infection memory, a portion of responding clones appeared, which suggested that cross-reactive memory joined.

5'RACE primed at constant segments yielded TCR alpha and TCR beta cDNA libraries bearing sample barcodes and UMIs. One entry per CDR3 protein, called by TCRdb with MiXCR from the 5' RACE reads. The sample has around 300,000 distinct CDR3 sequences; roughly a fifth are singletons. The chain employs TRBV5-1 and TRBJ1-6; D uncertain. This clonotype was sampled from a man in his late teens or twenties who had mild COVID-19 (a few samples of this study predate the infection). Cell type and time point are not known. Sequenced input: PBMCs or a T cell subset sorted from them (not recorded which). DNA for the CDR3: TGCGCCAGCAGTCGGACGGGCCGAAATTCACCCCTCCACTTT. As protein: CASSRTGRNSPLHF.